This T cell receptor beta chain was documented in a study of blood T cell repertoires in COVID-19. Trimming took off 1 base at V and 1 base at J, with 11 bases between the two ends. This CDR3 comprises 15 residues. Germline CDR1 is SGHRS and CDR2 is YFSETQ. Measured with immunoSEQ multiplex PCR; TCRdb has only the in-frame clones, and not every one. The table records some 490,000 clones, about 85% of them present only once. The sequenced sample consisted of PBMCs or T cells enriched from blood (not recorded which). The V gene is TRBV5-1, the J gene TRBJ1-1; D may be TRBD1 (6 bases). This receptor was taken from a woman aged 60-75 years who had recovered from COVID-19. The DNA of the CDR3 is TGCGCCAGCAGCTTGTCGGCAGGGGCGAACACTGAAGCTTTCTTT. Protein product: CASSLSAGANTEAFF.